This record looks at one TCR beta chain sequence and its context. The target of this receptor is not known. This sample was taken from a study of cytomegalovirus exposure and HLA in healthy donors (dated by TCRdb to 2017 to 2019). Some background on the complete study: According to an earlier analysis of around 600 of the donors, about 179 million T cells yielded roughly 110 million unique TCR beta sequences and more than 250 Gb of sequence data. Donor age, sex, ethnicity and CMV serostatus were compiled alongside the repertoire data. Rather than drawing on any new phenotypic data, the later analysis identified candidate immune exposures from TCR beta sequences and the way those sequences occurred across donors. To predict cytomegalovirus infection status, the study brought together high-throughput TCR immunosequencing, statistical association of individual TCRs with disease status, and machine learning. An earlier analysis of nearly 600 of the donors applied high-throughput TCR beta sequencing to assess whether each TCR beta V gene segment acted as functional or pseudogenic. HLA typing covered class I and class II loci at four-digit resolution. Among roughly 400 genotyped donors of the cohort, an average of about 240,000 unique TCR beta nucleotide sequences were sequenced per donor, roughly 20% of them non-productive. A separate validation cohort of about 110 different subjects was used in addition to the approximately 610-subject first cohort. The genetic ancestry cluster associated with self-reported Caucasian donors included over 80% of the roughly 360 genotyped donors. Typing coverage differed by locus: A, B, C, DRB1 and DQB1 were typed in about 629-630 donors, DQA1 in 500 to 550, DPA1 in around 600, and DPB1 in approximately 450. A later genetic analysis used genome-wide SNP genotypes for 398 of the 666 donors, treating that subset as a discovery cohort. Every discovery cohort repertoire had been produced on one sequencing platform. The aim of the study was to test whether cataloging public T cell receptors could identify signatures of past pathogen exposure. Using immunosequencing, the study profiled T cell repertoires from about 620 subjects and related those repertoires to cytomegalovirus serostatus. To study patterns of TCR occurrence, a later analysis re-analyzed previously published TCR beta repertoires from 666 donors and added high-resolution HLA genotyping. Approximately 300 gigabases of sequencing data and around 80 million unique TCR sequences made up an early release that covered approximately 700 HLA-typed donors. Five DR-DQ haplotypes were handled as single units for association and clustering because linkage in the cohort was strong. What the authors observed across the whole study: In a later analysis, HLA-associated TCR beta chains were found to be more clonally expanded and to have lower generation probabilities than equally common non-associated chains. The cohort was sequenced for TCR beta chains only, and without alpha or paired-chain data the features that could be detected were limited. In both the original and validation cohorts, the classifier was reported to diagnose cytomegalovirus status with high specificity and sensitivity. Linkage disequilibrium might explain the correlated functional status among segregating V segments, but an unknown experimental factor could not be excluded. It was suggested by the authors that the approach could potentially be generalized to other disease states and immunological phenotypes. The study listed approximately 150 TCR beta chains as associated with cytomegalovirus. A cluster of highly shared sequence variants was judged likely to be a technical artifact of the sequencing pipeline. According to a later analysis, TCR association rates differed among HLA loci, with DRB1 alleles showing the most associated TCRs and HLA-C alleles showing the fewest. Some IMGT-functional V segments, including TRBV6-2 and TRBV6-3, could not be told apart with the 87-base-pair reads, so those segments were excluded. Immune exposure information for the cohort was limited to CMV serostatus. In a later genetic analysis, a missense DCLRE1C variant was associated with V-gene and J-gene trimming of TCR beta chains, and the association was replicated in an independent cohort. A further reported finding was that TCR beta sequences accurately predicted the HLA-A and HLA-B alleles for most subjects in the first cohort. According to a later genetic analysis, donors in an Asian-associated ancestry cluster had fewer N-insertions in productive TCRs than the approximately 670-donor mean. A later analysis reported that several top co-occurrence clusters appeared linked to parvovirus B19, influenza, CMV and Epstein-Barr virus. The earlier analysis of almost 600 of the donors excluded approximately 17 rarely observed V segments, including chromosome 9 orphons, because counts were too low. The presence/absence analyses assumed that sequencing depth was roughly uniform across donors, and that assumption may not be true. HLA typing was unavailable for some donors at each locus, so association tests used only the typed subset. Strong co-occurrence of HLA alleles, especially DR and DQ, made assigning TCR associations to individual alleles difficult. An earlier analysis of 587 of the donors showed that most TCR beta V segments appeared in productive rearrangements either about 87% or about 30% of the time, which broadly matched IMGT annotations. While some public TCRs were present in many individuals, most TCR sequences turned up only very rarely across donors. Most CMV-associated TCR beta chains appeared to be HLA-restricted in a later analysis, and the HLA associations seemed to be driven largely by CMV exposure. Specific HLA alleles were associated with 16,951 TCR beta sequences at a false discovery rate of 0.05 in a later analysis. Three of the identified cytomegalovirus-associated TCR beta chains were confirmed in vitro to be specific for cytomegalovirus antigens.

In total, approximately 700 healthy bone marrow donors made up the cohort. All cohort members were sampled while nominally healthy, although unrecorded immune exposures were likely present. The donor tested CMV seronegative, placing the donor among the roughly 340 seronegative members of the cohort. Each donor provided a peripheral blood sample, and peripheral blood mononuclear cells were used for TCR beta sequencing. Genomic DNA was extracted from the blood cell samples with the Qiagen DNeasy Blood Extraction Kit. The CDR3 starts with the cysteine, ends with the phenylalanine, and has 17 residues. The retained sequence is limited to the CDR3, 51 bases, with the frame set at the first base. For this chain, trimming is 6 bases at the V end and 4 bases at the J end, and the number of junction bases without a gene match is 14. CDR1 and CDR2 are read off the germline V gene as SNHLY and FYNNEI. The protocol used for the library was the immunoSEQ multiplex PCR assay. For the multiplex PCR, a mixture combining 60 forward primers for TCR Vbeta segments and 13 reverse primers for TCR Jbeta segments was used. Amplification of the CDR3 region of rearranged TCR beta genes was performed with a multiplex PCR assay on genomic DNA. The amplified TCR beta libraries were sequenced on the Illumina HiSeq System as 87-base-pair reads. The paper's processing steps were these. In a later analysis, 77 million or so unique TCR beta chains were counted across the 650 to 700 repertoires, and approximately 11 million of these chains were shared by at least two donors. A nearest-neighbor algorithm error-corrected the raw reads and collapsed the reads into unique sequences, merging closely related sequences to remove PCR and sequencing errors. To assign V, D and J gene segments, CDR3 sequences were aligned to IMGT reference sequences. For a sequence to be retained, at least a six-nucleotide match to both a V gene segment and a J gene segment was required. Rearrangements were called productive when the CDR3 lacked stop codons and stayed in frame with V and J; all others were non-productive. Following IMGT convention, CDR3 was defined as the stretch from the second conserved V-encoded cysteine to the conserved J-encoded phenylalanine. In an earlier analysis of more than 550 of the donors, sequences lacking an unambiguous match to a single V gene segment were excluded. In an earlier analysis of roughly 500 of the donors, V segments were called functional above 56.7% productive rearrangements and were called segregating when the between-donor standard deviation exceeded 5%. A statistical classification framework was developed to diagnose cytomegalovirus status using the catalog of TCR beta chain sequences. In a later analysis, V and J genes were assigned by comparing TCR nucleotide sequences against IMGT/GENE-DB human TR gene sequences. In a later analysis, CDR3 sequences and most-parsimonious VDJ recombination scenarios were assigned using the TCRdist pipeline. In a later analysis, each TCR beta chain was defined by its CDR3 amino acid sequence together with its V-gene family, and reads without a unique V-gene family were excluded. As a way to deal with suspected cross-contamination and a sequencing artifact, a later analysis dropped 640 or so nucleotide sequences that were highly shared and had low generation probability. In a later analysis, a clonal expansion index was calculated for each public chain from normalized within-repertoire ranks of inferred template counts. In a later analysis, generation probabilities were computed using a VDJ recombination model fitted to out-of-frame rearrangements, and the results were checked against IGoR. A later analysis scored TCR-TCR, TCR-HLA and TCR-CMV co-occurrence with hypergeometric tests, applying a repertoire-size bias correction to TCR pairs. To estimate false discovery rates, a later analysis permuted the HLA or CMV assignments 20 times. In a later analysis, co-occurring TCRs were grouped with DBSCAN, and TCRdist sequence similarity was added when clustering was performed within HLA-allele-positive subsets. Repertoires with fewer than 30,000 or more than 120,000 public chains, plus five repertoires with anomalous nucleotide sharing, were excluded from co-occurrence clustering. This immuneACCESS table, as held by TCRdb, lists in-frame sequences with V and J called but not all clones. Of the missing ones, under half trace to an unresolved V gene in checked studies; the others have no known cause. V, J and clone size were drawn from that table, and D and trimming were deduced from the DNA. This sample's table has entries for approximately 72,000 clones. Clones ranked in the top ten supply approximately 2.9% of the sample.

The rearrangement joined TRBV2 to TRBJ1-4, with 7 middle bases fitting TRBD1. The specimen sequenced was PBMCs. The sequence was obtained from a man aged 40-50 years in good health and CMV-seronegative. The DNA sequence follows: TGTGCCAGCAGCGAGATACAGGGGCTGGGGTTTAATGAAAAACTGTTTTTT. Its translation reads: CASSEIQGLGFNEKLFF.